This T cell receptor (beta chain) derives from a study of blood T cell repertoires in COVID-19. As processed by the authors: Counts of nucleated cells, estimated from reference gene primer amplification, were obtained. TCRdb keeps only in-frame clones here, not all; method: immunoSEQ multiplex PCR. V and J calls and clone size are as listed in that table; D and trimming were resolved from the DNA. The repertoire includes fewer than 200,000 clones, more than 60% of them detected once, and around 3% sits in the top ten. The CDR3 sequence is 12 residues long. V dropped 10 bases and J dropped 0 bases, with 10 bases sitting between them. Looked up from germline, CDR1 is SNHLY and CDR2 is FYNNEI.

The clonotype comes from a man aged 65 to 79 with acute or convalescent COVID-19. The genes are TRBV2 and TRBJ2-7, with D possibly being TRBD1 (6 bases). Sequencing was done on a sample of peripheral blood. CDR3 loop: CANRDTSYEQYF. In DNA, the CDR3 is TGTGCCAACCGGGACACCTCCTACGAGCAGTACTTC.